This record looks at one T cell receptor beta chain sequence and its context. Relative to the germline gene, one junction end is altered; a read error may explain this. This specimen belongs to a study of blood T cell repertoires in COVID-19. Study-level information: T cells, B-cell-depleted T cells, or PBMCs supplied cDNA or gDNA.

Germline values: CDR1 SNHLY, CDR2 FYNNEI. The CDR3 is made up of 15 amino acids. Method: immunoSEQ multiplex PCR; TCRdb's copy keeps in-frame clones and lacks some. This sample has fewer than 400,000 clones; just over 85% occur once, and the top ten carry 3.5% to 5%. Sequencing input: PBMCs or T cells enriched from blood (not recorded which). The gene calls are TRBV2 and TRBJ2-1; 11 bases are shared with TRBD1. This TCR came from a man between 25 and 39 years old who had recovered from COVID-19. The CDR3 here is CASREARDRGVEQFF. The CDR3 DNA follows: TGTGCCAGCAGGGAAGCCCGGGACAGGGGGGTTGAGCAGTTCTTC.